What follows are 25 T cell receptor beta chains derived from one specimen sequenced in a study of cytomegalovirus exposure and HLA in healthy donors. The PCR was carried out with 60 Vbeta primers and 13 Jbeta primers. Clones were read by immunoSEQ multiplex PCR, and TCRdb kept only the in-frame ones, dropping some. The table shows about 130,000 clones, with more than 65% occurring only once. Material: PBMCs. The source is a woman aged 18-29 years in good health and CMV-seropositive.

The V and J genes are TRBV10-3 and TRBJ2-3; 8 bases align to TRBD2. The CDR3 length is 17 residues. V shed 0 bases and J 0 bases; nucleotides not matched to a gene: 5. Germline V gene lookup returns CDR1 ENHRY and CDR2 SYGVKD. CDR3 nucleotide sequence: TGTGCCATCAGTGAGTCGGCAGCGGGGGAAAGCACAGATACGCAGTATTTT. This encodes CAISESAAGESTDTQYF.

V usage is TRBV2 and J usage is TRBJ1-1; 12 positions match TRBD1. There are 17 residues in the CDR3. Germline V CDR1 and CDR2: SNHLY, FYNNEI. J gave up 3 bases and V 5 bases, and 10 bases lay outside the gene matches. The CDR3 sequence: CASSKVGTGGRDTEAFF. In DNA form, the CDR3 reads TGTGCCAGCAGTAAAGTTGGGACAGGGGGCAGGGACACTGAAGCTTTCTTT.

This clone was counted a single time. The CDR3 is CASRLDGGGTDTQYF. In nucleotides, the CDR3 is TGTGCCAGCCGTTTGGACGGGGGGGGCACAGATACGCAGTATTTT. The V call is TRBV6-6, the J call TRBJ2-3, with TRBD2 matching over 8 bases. The germline gives CDR1 MNHNY, CDR2 SVGAGI (reference sequence). J was trimmed by 1 base and V by 8 bases; bases with no gene match: 8. The CDR3 covers 15 residues.

V and J are TRBV7-9 and TRBJ1-4; TRBD1 aligns across 7 bases. V was clipped by 1 base and J by 5 bases; unmatched bases: 7. The CDR3 covers 16 residues. The germline CDR1 and CDR2 sequences are SEHNR and FQNEAQ (reference sequence). CDR3 in amino acids: CASSLDGGGGNEKLFF. CDR3 bases: TGTGCCAGCAGCTTAGATGGAGGGGGCGGGAATGAAAAACTGTTTTTT.

This sequence joins TRBV19 and TRBJ2-7; 10 bases line up with TRBD1. Looked up from germline, CDR1 is LNHDA and CDR2 is SQIVND (reference sequence). The trim removed 6 bases at V and 3 bases at J, leaving 8 bases unmatched. The CDR3 length is 15 residues. As DNA, the CDR3 is TGTGCCAGTAGCCTTGTGACAGGGGGCAACTACGAGCAGTACTTC. Amino acids: CASSLVTGGNYEQYF.

V gene TRBV7-9 combines with J gene TRBJ1-5; a weak D match, TRBD1 (5 bases). V was shortened by 5 bases and J by 5 bases, with 10 bases between the two germline ends. This CDR3 comprises 13 residues. Germline CDR1 and CDR2: SEHNR and FQNEAQ (reference sequence). As DNA, the CDR3 is TGTGCCAGCAGCCGGGTAGGGGATCAGCCCCAGCATTTT. This codes for CASSRVGDQPQHF.

V gene TRBV2 combines with J gene TRBJ2-3; the D gene is possibly TRBD2 (7 bases). This CDR3 has 14 amino acids. V gave up 7 bases and J gave up 2 bases, with 13 bases separating them. Germline V gene sequence: CDR1 SNHLY, CDR2 FYNNEI. DNA for the CDR3: TGTGCCAGCAACTCGCGGGGGCCCACAGATACGCAGTATTTT. Its translation is CASNSRGPTDTQYF.

The rearrangement uses TRBV27 and TRBJ1-5, with D uncertain. Germline V gene data show CDR1 as MNHEY and CDR2 as SMNVEV (reference sequence). The V gene lost 7 bases and the J gene lost 7 bases, with 11 bases spanning the gap. This CDR3 is built from 12 residues. The CDR3 reads CASNQRGQPQHF. The CDR3 DNA follows: TGTGCCAGCAACCAACGAGGACAGCCCCAGCATTTT.

The chain recombines TRBV11-3 with TRBJ1-1; 7 bases are a match to TRBD1. The CDR3 consists of 14 residues. Per the germline V gene, CDR1 is SGHNT and CDR2 is YENEEA. V was pared by 5 bases and J by 0 bases, with 3 bases of the junction left unmatched. The CDR3 is CASSSGQVNTEAFF. The CDR3 DNA sequence: TGTGCCAGCAGCAGCGGACAGGTGAACACTGAAGCTTTCTTT.

The V and J genes are TRBV30 and TRBJ2-3; TRBD1 agrees at 9 bases. Trimming at V came to 2 bases and at J to 6 bases, leaving 6 bases not matched to a gene. This CDR3 is 14 amino acids long. CDR1 and CDR2 from the germline V gene are GTSNPN and SVGIG (reference sequence). CDR3 nucleotide sequence: TGTGCCTGGAGTACCGGGACAGGGCTGGATACGCAGTATTTT. Translating it yields CAWSTGTGLDTQYF.

The chain joins TRBV2 to TRBJ2-7; no clear D. The V gene lost 5 bases and the J gene lost 3 bases, with 17 bases spanning the gap. The CDR3 loop spans 15 amino acids. The germline gives CDR1 SNHLY, CDR2 FYNNEI. DNA of the CDR3: TGTGCCAGCAGTCCCGGCAGGTGGGCCATCTACGAGCAGTACTTC. Amino acids: CASSPGRWAIYEQYF.

V usage is TRBV30 and J usage is TRBJ1-2, with D tentatively TRBD1 (5 bases). V shed 3 bases and J shed 3 bases, with 17 bases lying between them. Germline lookup yields CDR1 GTSNPN and CDR2 SVGIG (reference sequence). The CDR3 length is 15 residues. The CDR3 DNA is TGTGCCTGGAGGGCACGCAGGGTGGCCTACTATGGCTACACCTTC. Translation: CAWRARRVAYYGYTF.

Of note for this clone: One end of the junction fails to match germline, which may point to a read error. V gene TRBV7-7 combines with J gene TRBJ2-5, with D possibly TRBD1 on 5 matching bases. Germline V gene sequence: CDR1 SSHAT, CDR2 FNYEAQ (reference sequence). This CDR3 has 16 residues. This CDR3 is CASSPNLGPYQETQYF. Written as DNA, the CDR3 is TGTGCTAGCAGCCCCAACCTGGGGCCTTACCAAGAGACCCAGTACTTC.

V is TRBV5-1 and J is TRBJ1-5; TRBD1 matches 7 bases. V shed 0 bases and J 4 bases; nucleotides not matched to a gene: 4. The CDR3 extends over 15 amino acids. Germline-derived CDR1 and CDR2 are SGHRS and YFSETQ. The CDR3 DNA sequence: TGCGCCAGCAGCTTGGAGGGACAGCGAAATCAGCCCCAGCATTTT. Residues: CASSLEGQRNQPQHF.

V usage is TRBV2 and J usage is TRBJ2-7; 7 nucleotides agree with TRBD1. The V and J ends lost 8 bases and 2 bases, in that order; junction bases with no gene match: 9. Per germline, CDR1 SNHLY and CDR2 FYNNEI. This CDR3 spans 14 amino acids. CDR3 DNA sequence: TGTGCCAGCGAGTTGGGGCAGGGGGCCTACGAGCAGTACTTC. This sequence encodes CASELGQGAYEQYF.

This sequence joins TRBV2 and TRBJ2-5; 7 bases agree with TRBD2. The CDR3 is 15 residues long. Germline trimming cut 8 bases from V and 0 bases from J; bases unmatched to any gene: 9. In germline, CDR1 is SNHLY, CDR2 FYNNEI. The CDR3 sequence is CASQGIGGNQETQYF. In DNA, the CDR3 is TGTGCCAGCCAAGGGATCGGGGGGAACCAAGAGACCCAGTACTTC. Looking up the rest from reference TRBV2 and TRBJ2-5 gives the full variable domain: EPEVTQTPSHQVTQMGQEVILRCVPISNHLYFYWYRQILGQKVEFLVSFYNNEISEKSEIFDDQFSVERPDGSNFTLKIRSTKLEDSAMYFCASQGIGGNQETQYFGPGTRLLVL.

The chain carries TRBV27 and TRBJ1-6; a weak D match, TRBD1 (6 bases). Germline V gene sequence: CDR1 MNHEY, CDR2 SMNVEV (reference sequence). With 0 bases removed from V and 7 bases from J, the gap between germline ends came to 10 bases. The CDR3 has 15 residues. The CDR3 sequence is CASSLSGQTNSPLHF. The CDR3 bases are TGTGCCAGCAGTTTATCAGGACAGACAAATTCACCCCTCCACTTT.

V and J are TRBV28 and TRBJ2-7; 10 nucleotides match TRBD1. The length of the CDR3 is 16 residues. In germline, CDR1 is MDHEN, CDR2 SYDVKM. The V gene end was trimmed by 6 bases and the J gene end by 3 bases; junction bases not matched to a gene: 11. CDR3 in DNA: TGTGCCAGCAGCCCCATGGGACAGGGGATAGACTACGAGCAGTACTTC. Its translation is CASSPMGQGIDYEQYF.

The DNA of the CDR3 is TGTGCCAGCAGTGACAGGTTTCAGAATGAGCAGTTCTTC. Residues: CASSDRFQNEQFF. The chain combines TRBV28 with TRBJ2-1; D might be TRBD1 (6 bases). The CDR3 covers 13 residues. Per the germline V gene, CDR1 is MDHEN and CDR2 is SYDVKM. Trimming cost V 5 bases and J 7 bases, with 12 bases left between them.

This clone was detected only once. The V and J genes are TRBV10-3 and TRBJ2-1; D gene unclear. The CDR3 contains 15 residues. Looked up from germline, CDR1 is ENHRY and CDR2 is SYGVKD. Trimming stripped 4 bases from V and 6 bases from J, with 16 bases between. As DNA, the CDR3 is TGTGCCATCAGTGCCACGGCTCTAGGCGCCAATGAGCAGTTCTTC. Its translation is CAISATALGANEQFF.

CDR3 nucleotide sequence: TGTGCCAGCAGCTTGATACAGGTCGGCGGGGAGCTGTTTTTT. Translating gives CASSLIQVGGELFF. This chain connects TRBV5-6 to TRBJ2-2; the D gene is possibly TRBD1 (5 bases). The V gene lost 1 base and the J gene lost 7 bases, with 11 bases spanning the gap. This CDR3 is built from 14 residues. The V gene's germline CDR1 is SGHDT and CDR2 YYEEEE.

The chain employs TRBV11-2 and TRBJ1-5; a possible D gene is TRBD1 (6 bases). The CDR3 runs to 14 residues. CDR1 and CDR2 (germline): SGHAT, FQNNGV. V was cut by 1 base and J by 5 bases, with 9 bases left in between. The CDR3 coding sequence is TGTGCCAGCAGCTTAGTTGGGGGCTATCAGCCCCAGCATTTT. Translation: CASSLVGGYQPQHF.

The gene calls are TRBV7-6 and TRBJ1-4; 7 bases match TRBD1. The CDR3 totals 13 residues. Per germline, CDR1 SGHVS and CDR2 FNYEAQ. With V trimmed by 10 bases and J by 6 bases, 8 bases remained unmatched. CDR3 bases: TGTGCCACCCGGCAGGGGGGAGATGAAAAACTGTTTTTT. This codes for CATRQGGDEKLFF. Full variable domain (rest looked up from reference TRBV7-6 and TRBJ1-4): GAGVSQSPRYKVTKRGQDVALRCDPISGHVSLYWYRQALGQGPEFLTYFNYEAQQDKSGLPNDRFSAERPEGSISTLTIQRTEQRDSAMYRCATRQGGDEKLFFGSGTQLSVL.

V gene TRBV2 combines with J gene TRBJ2-1; TRBD2 is a possible D gene (6 bases). Germline V gene sequence: CDR1 SNHLY, CDR2 FYNNEI. This CDR3 has 12 residues. V lost 6 bases and J lost 10, with 13 bases in between. CDR3 sequence: CASSYRLVEQFF. CDR3 nucleotide sequence: TGTGCCAGCAGCTACCGACTAGTCGAGCAGTTCTTC.

The table lists this clone with a few counts. This chain connects TRBV2 to TRBJ2-1; 7 bases match TRBD2. Per germline, CDR1 SNHLY and CDR2 FYNNEI. The CDR3 consists of 15 residues. The junction had 12 bases not matched to a gene; V was cut back by 4 bases and J by 9 bases. In DNA form, the CDR3 reads TGTGCCAGCAGTGCGGCGCGGGGGTCCGGGGGTGAGCAGTTCTTC. Its protein is CASSAARGSGGEQFF.